Detailed here is one TCR beta chain. Its matching antigen is unknown. Data came from immunoSEQ multiplex PCR; TCRdb stores just in-frame clones and leaves some out. The table lists about 56,000 clones, about 71% of them singletons. Time point reported: week 47, end of study. The vaccine gave 300 ug of a 20-mer mutant IDH1 peptide subcutaneously per dose. The study gave patients eight vaccinations in weeks 1, 3, 5, 7, 11, 15, 19, 23. The data are from a study of a mutant IDH1 vaccine in newly diagnosed glioma. About the research overall: There were approximately 60% males and about 38% females among treated patients, whose mean age was about 40 years. General observations from the study: Pseudoprogression appears to have had no connection to changes in top peripheral T cell clonotypes.

J gave up 0 bases and V 3 bases, and 6 bases lay outside the gene matches. The CDR3 contains 17 residues. Germline V gene sequence: CDR1 LNHDA, CDR2 SQIVND (reference sequence). Here the sequenced sample was PBMCs, taken from a glioma patient whose treatment included an IDH1 peptide vaccine. The chain joins TRBV19 to TRBJ2-2, with 8 bases aligning to TRBD1. This TCR came from a man aged 50-59 years with glioma. CDR3 region: CASSMGQVPTNTGELFF. The CDR3 DNA sequence: TGTGCCAGTAGTATGGGACAGGTCCCCACGAACACCGGGGAGCTGTTTTTT. Combining the CDR3 with reference TRBV19 and TRBJ2-2 gives the whole variable domain DGGITQSPKYLFRKEGQNVTLSCEQNLNHDAMYWYRQDPGQGLRLIYYSQIVNDFQKGDIAEGYSVSREKKESFPLTVTSAQKNPTAFYLCASSMGQVPTNTGELFFGEGSRLTVL.